This T cell receptor (beta chain) was sequenced during a study of blood T cell repertoires in COVID-19. On the study more broadly: The origin of the acute and convalescent COVID-19 samples was the United States, Italy and Spain. The cDNA or gDNA used as material had been derived from T cells, B-cell-depleted T cells, or PBMCs.

Sequencing used immunoSEQ multiplex PCR; TCRdb keeps in-frame clones, though not all of them. In the table there are about 54,000 clones, 91% of which are singletons. V was pared by 5 bases and J by 4 bases, with 6 bases of the junction left unmatched. The CDR3 runs to 15 residues. CDR1 SGHTA and CDR2 FQGNSA come from the germline V gene. This clone was seen a single time. This sequence joins TRBV7-2 and TRBJ2-5; TRBD2 matches 11 bases. The sequence was obtained from an older woman with active or convalescent COVID-19. Source material: peripheral blood. Here the CDR3 DNA reads TGTGCCAGCAGCCCCCCTAGCGGGAGGCGAGAGACCCAGTACTTC. This sequence encodes CASSPPSGRRETQYF.